This record looks at one T cell receptor (beta chain) sequence and its context. CDR1 and CDR2 from the germline V gene are MDHEN and SYDVKM. There are 12 residues in the CDR3. Trimming left V 2 bases short and J 5 bases short, with 6 bases between. The record originates from a study of blood T cell repertoires in COVID-19. The data were produced by immunoSEQ multiplex PCR, yet TCRdb's version contains in-frame clones alone and is incomplete. The sample records under 500,000 clones, 80% to 90% being singletons. Grouping used clinical history reported by participants in a survey and questionnaire. Recovered status applied to Cohort 3 donors who had two consecutive negative PCRs. It also applied to those with clearance or with symptom resolution.

This sequence was found in a man aged 25 to 45 who had recovered from COVID-19. The chain recombines TRBV28 with TRBJ1-1; no firm D call. The sample was PBMCs or T cells enriched from blood (not recorded which). This chain's CDR3 is CASSLQVTEAFF. The CDR3 DNA reads TGTGCCAGCAGTTTACAGGTAACTGAAGCTTTCTTT.